These 28 T cell receptor beta chains came from one sample sequenced in a study of T-cell reconstitution after alpha-beta-depleted transplantation in children. Unique molecular identifiers were incorporated when the TCRbeta library was constructed. TCRdb processed the PCR reads anew with MiXCR; each CDR3 protein has one entry. The sample consists of 150,000 to 250,000 distinct CDR3 sequences, more than 14% of them appearing once. The sample in question was PBMCs from the stem cell graft donor, obtained from the stem cell graft. The receptors were gathered from a human donor who donated a stem cell graft to a child with acute lymphoblastic leukemia.

This clonotype was observed a handful of times. CDR3 residues: CASSLETGSSYEQYF. The CDR3 nucleotides read TGCGCCAGCAGCCTTGAGACAGGGAGCTCCTACGAGCAGTACTTC. The chain uses TRBV5-1 and TRBJ2-7, with 7 bases matching TRBD1. The CDR3 extends over 15 amino acids. Trimming at V came to 4 bases and at J to 0 bases, leaving 7 bases not matched to a gene. The V gene's germline CDR1 is SGHRS and CDR2 YFSETQ.

This clonotype appeared many times. The J gene is TRBJ1-1, the V gene TRBV7-6; TRBD1 is a possible D gene (5 bases). There are 16 residues in the CDR3. CDR1 SGHVS and CDR2 FNYEAQ come from the germline V gene. The V end was cut by 0 bases, the J end by 4 bases, with 15 bases between. CDR3: CASSLAGPRGRTEAFF. The CDR3 DNA reads as TGTGCCAGCAGCTTAGCGGGCCCTAGGGGCCGCACTGAAGCTTTCTTT.

This clonotype was recorded at least ten times. The chain uses TRBV7-2 and TRBJ2-1; 8 nucleotides agree with TRBD2. The CDR3 totals 17 residues. The ends lost 4 bases at V and 3 bases at J; junction bases unmatched: 11. Germline V gene lookup returns CDR1 SGHTA and CDR2 FQGNSA. The CDR3 spells CASSSLADTFNYNEQFF. The CDR3 DNA follows: TGTGCCAGCAGCTCACTAGCGGACACCTTCAACTACAATGAGCAGTTCTTC.

This clonotype was seen at least ten times. The chain links TRBV20-1 to TRBJ2-7; 7 bases match TRBD2. This CDR3 comprises 15 residues. The germline V gene has CDR1 DFQATT and CDR2 SNEGSKA (reference sequence). Losses at the gene ends were 0 bases for V and 3 bases for J; bases not matched to a gene: 8. The CDR3 loop reads CSARDPGGSLYEQYF. The CDR3 DNA is TGCAGTGCTAGAGACCCCGGGGGGAGTCTCTACGAGCAGTACTTC.

In this sample, this clonotype turned up many times. The V gene is TRBV20-1, the J gene TRBJ2-5, with 12 bases matching TRBD2. The CDR3 sequence is 15 residues long. Losses at the gene ends were 0 bases for V and 4 bases for J; bases not matched to a gene: 3. From germline, CDR1 is DFQATT and CDR2 SNEGSKA (reference sequence). In DNA form, the CDR3 reads TGCAGTGCTAGAGATCTACTAGCGGGAGGAGAGACCCAGTACTTC. Its translation: CSARDLLAGGETQYF.

The sample holds many counts of this clonotype. The CDR3 nucleotides are TGTGCCAGCAGCTTAGGAGGCCCCGGGACAGATAATCAGCCCCAGCATTTT. Its protein is CASSLGGPGTDNQPQHF. The gene calls are TRBV7-9 and TRBJ1-5, with 7 positions matching TRBD1. The CDR3 covers 17 residues. V lost 1 base and J lost 4; bases outside the gene matches: 10. In germline, CDR1 is SEHNR, CDR2 FQNEAQ (reference sequence).

This clonotype showed up many times. This chain uses TRBV10-3 with TRBJ2-3, with D perhaps TRBD1 (5 bases). The V gene lost 7 bases and the J gene lost 4 bases, with 6 bases spanning the gap. This CDR3 spans 11 amino acids. Per germline, CDR1 ENHRY and CDR2 SYGVKD. The CDR3 DNA is TGTGCCATCACACAGGCAGATACGCAGTATTTT. Translating it yields CAITQADTQYF.

This clonotype appeared many times. The chain has TRBV12-3 or TRBV12-4 and TRBJ1-3; D possibly corresponds to TRBD1 (5 bases). The germline V and J ends were trimmed by 6 bases and 4 bases, with 19 bases remaining between them. This CDR3 is built from 16 residues. Written as DNA, the CDR3 is TGTGCCAGCAGCCTAACAGGTGAACCGGGCGGAAACACCATATATTTT. Encoded protein: CASSLTGEPGGNTIYF.

The table lists this clonotype with many counts. The chain links TRBV12-3 or TRBV12-4 to TRBJ2-5, with 14 bases fitting TRBD2. Unmatched junction bases numbered 19, after V lost 2 bases and J lost 5 bases. The CDR3 runs to 21 residues. The CDR3: CASSLLGGRAGTSGRLETQYF. The CDR3 DNA reads TGTGCCAGCAGTTTATTGGGGGGGCGCGCCGGGACTAGCGGGAGATTGGAGACCCAGTACTTC.

This clonotype has ten or more counts. CDR3 amino acids: CASSVVTYGYTF. DNA of the CDR3: TGTGCCAGCAGCGTAGTTACTTATGGCTACACCTTC. J is TRBJ1-2 and V is TRBV9; no firm D call. Trimming shortened V by 0 bases and J by 5 bases, and 5 bases separated the two germline ends. From germline, CDR1 is SGDLS and CDR2 YYNGEE. The CDR3 is 12 residues long. Full variable domain (missing parts from reference TRBV9 and TRBJ1-2): DSGVTQTPKHLITATGQRVTLRCSPRSGDLSVYWYQQSLDQGLQFLIQYYNGEERAKGNILERFSAQQFPDLHSELNLSSLELGDSALYFCASSVVTYGYTFGSGTRLTVV.

This clonotype has at least ten counts. This rearrangement joins TRBV12-3 or TRBV12-4 to TRBJ1-5; tentatively, D is TRBD1 (5 bases). Between the trimmed V and J ends, which lost 1 base and 6 bases, there was a span of 7 bases. This CDR3 region has 13 residues. This CDR3 is CASSLEGTQPQHF. The CDR3 coding sequence is TGTGCCAGCAGTTTAGAGGGGACTCAGCCCCAGCATTTT.

This clonotype was seen a single time. The chain couples TRBV19 to TRBJ1-1; 8 nucleotides agree with TRBD1. Germline CDR1 reads LNHDA; CDR2 reads SQIVND (reference sequence). The CDR3 runs to 16 residues. J was trimmed by 4 bases and V by 6 bases; bases with no gene match: 13. CDR3 amino acids: CASRPAAGGWFTEAFF. DNA for the CDR3: TGTGCCAGTAGGCCGGCGGCAGGGGGCTGGTTCACTGAAGCTTTCTTT.

Of note for this clonotype: This may arise from a read error, as a much more abundant clone is one base away. This sequence joins TRBV11-2 and TRBJ1-1, with D uncertain. V lost 3 bases and J 1 base, leaving 6 bases between the germline ends. Germline V gives CDR1 SGHAT, CDR2 FQNNGV. This CDR3 is 13 amino acids long. CDR3 sequence reads: CASSFGKNTEAFF. The DNA of the CDR3 is TGTGCCAGCAGCTTTGGGAAGAACACTGAAGCTTTCTTT.

In this sample, this clonotype turned up many times. This chain joins TRBV7-9 and TRBJ2-7; the D is unclear. Trimming pared 7 bases from V and 5 bases from J, leaving 12 bases between. This CDR3 region has 12 residues. Germline-derived CDR1 and CDR2 are SEHNR and FQNEAQ (reference sequence). CDR3 protein: CASKSRADEQYF. The CDR3 DNA reads as TGTGCCAGCAAGTCCCGGGCGGACGAGCAGTACTTC.

This clonotype has at least ten counts. V gene TRBV11-2 combines with J gene TRBJ2-5; 7 bases line up with TRBD2. There are 14 residues in the CDR3. J lost 4 bases, V lost 4 bases, and 6 bases had no gene match. Germline lookup yields CDR1 SGHAT and CDR2 FQNNGV. The CDR3 region has the DNA TGTGCCAGCAGCTCGGGCGGGGGAATAGAGACCCAGTACTTC. Amino acid sequence: CASSSGGGIETQYF.

This clonotype came up many times. The chain links TRBV29-1 to TRBJ1-2; D possibly corresponds to TRBD1 (5 bases). Deletions cut 3 bases from V and 11 bases from J, with 22 bases between. Germline assignment: CDR1 SQVTM and CDR2 ANQGSEA. The CDR3 runs 14 residues. CDR3 DNA sequence: TGCAGCGTTGATGTAGGGGCAGCCGCGGGGTCTTACACCTTC. It encodes CSVDVGAAAGSYTF.

About this clonotype: A much larger clone lies one base from this, so it may be a read error. The chain joins TRBV25-1 to TRBJ2-1; D uncertain. The germline V gene encodes CDR1 MGHDK and CDR2 SYGVNS. The CDR3 runs to 15 residues. This CDR3 reads CASSETVGAYNQQFF. The CDR3, as DNA: TGTGCCAGCAGTGAAACGGTCGGAGCCTACAATCAGCAGTTCTTC.

This clonotype was recorded at least ten times. The chain combines TRBV10-3 with TRBJ2-7, with 8 bases that match TRBD1. The V segment lost 3 bases and the J segment 6 bases; nucleotides outside the gene matches: 4. Germline V gene sequence: CDR1 ENHRY, CDR2 SYGVKD. The CDR3 runs 13 residues. The DNA for the CDR3 is TGTGCCATCAGTGATCGACAGGGGACCGAGCAGTACTTC. The encoded protein is CAISDRQGTEQYF.

This clonotype was counted many times. The chain carries TRBV20-1 and TRBJ2-1, with TRBD2 matching over 8 bases. V was pared by 2 bases and J by 2 bases, with 2 bases of the junction left unmatched. Germline V gene data show CDR1 as DFQATT and CDR2 as SNEGSKA (reference sequence). This CDR3 has 14 amino acids. The CDR3 DNA is TGCAGTGCTAGACGGCGGGAGGCCTACAATGAGCAGTTCTTC. The encoded protein is CSARRREAYNEQFF.

This clonotype was seen repeatedly, ten times or more. The CDR3 loop is CSDSDGNTEAFF. CDR3 coding DNA: TGCAGCGATTCGGACGGGAACACTGAAGCTTTCTTT. J is TRBJ1-1 and V is TRBV29-1; D gene unclear. The ends were cut back, 7 bases at V and 1 base at J, with 10 bases in the middle. The CDR3 covers 12 residues. Germline CDR1 and CDR2: SQVTM and ANQGSEA.

As to this clonotype: A much larger clonotype is one base distant, so this may be a read error. The genes are TRBV3-1 and TRBJ2-5, with 9 bases matching TRBD2. Germline values: CDR1 LGHDT, CDR2 YNNKEL (reference sequence). There are 18 residues in the CDR3. The CDR3 DNA follows: TGTGCCCGCAGCCAAGGCCACTCCGGCGGGAGGGCCCCGGAGACCCAGTACTTC. It codes for CARSQGHSGGRAPETQYF.

This clonotype was picked up many times. The gene calls are TRBV20-1 and TRBJ2-7; 12 nucleotides match TRBD2. The V and J ends lost 4 bases and 3 bases, in that order; junction bases with no gene match: 4. This CDR3 is 14 amino acids long. The germline V gene has CDR1 DFQATT and CDR2 SNEGSKA (reference sequence). The chain's CDR3 is CSATPGLAGYEQYF. The CDR3 DNA is TGCAGTGCTACGCCGGGACTAGCGGGCTACGAGCAGTACTTC.

This clonotype was recorded at least ten times. V gene TRBV4-1 combines with J gene TRBJ2-3; D gene unclear. Trimming pared 3 bases from V and 0 bases from J, leaving 10 bases between. The CDR3 runs to 15 residues. Per germline, CDR1 MGHRA and CDR2 YSYEKL. The CDR3 nucleotides read TGCGCCAGCAGCCAGGCTCGCAGGAGCACAGATACGCAGTATTTT. This sequence encodes CASSQARRSTDTQYF.

This chain joins TRBV12-3 or TRBV12-4 and TRBJ2-4; D perhaps matches TRBD2 (7 bases). The germline V and J ends were trimmed by 1 base and 8 bases, with 27 bases remaining between them. This CDR3 contains 19 residues. The CDR3 region is CASSLVSWGGPGVMDIQYF. CDR3 in DNA: TGTGCCAGCAGTTTAGTTTCTTGGGGGGGCCCCGGGGTCATGGACATTCAGTACTTC.

This clonotype was seen ten or more times. The chain couples TRBV10-3 to TRBJ2-1; D unresolved. Trimming took 2 bases from V and 3 from J, leaving 14 bases between them. The CDR3 has 16 residues. The germline V gene encodes CDR1 ENHRY and CDR2 SYGVKD. CDR3 amino acids: CAISEERALYYNEQFF. The CDR3 bases are TGTGCCATCAGTGAGGAAAGGGCCCTGTACTACAATGAGCAGTTCTTC.

This clonotype was recorded at least ten times. Here the CDR3 DNA reads TGTGCCAGCATGCTAGGAGGGGCGGAGAACACTGAAGCTTTCTTT. This codes for CASMLGGAENTEAFF. This chain uses TRBV6-1 with TRBJ1-1; tentative D call: TRBD1 (5 bases). There are 15 residues in the CDR3. Germline CDR1 reads MNHNS; CDR2 reads SASEGT. V was trimmed by 7 bases and J by 1 base, leaving 16 bases between them.

This clonotype was found many times. CDR3 amino acids: CASSRVLGESETQYF. CDR3 nucleotide sequence: TGCGCCAGCAGCCGGGTTCTAGGGGAGTCGGAGACCCAGTACTTC. This chain links TRBV5-1 with TRBJ2-5; TRBD1 or TRBD2 may be the D gene (5 bases each). Germline CDR1 reads SGHRS; CDR2 reads YFSETQ. V lost 4 bases to trimming and J lost 5 bases, with 18 bases between them. The CDR3 consists of 15 residues.

The V call is TRBV4-1, the J call TRBJ1-5, with a tentative D call TRBD1 (5 bases). V was trimmed by 4 bases and J by 4 bases, leaving 14 bases between them. CDR1 and CDR2 (germline): MGHRA, YSYEKL. The CDR3 extends over 15 amino acids. The CDR3 sequence is CASSRGVGSNQPQHF. CDR3 DNA sequence: TGCGCCAGCAGCCGAGGGGTAGGGAGTAATCAGCCCCAGCATTTT.